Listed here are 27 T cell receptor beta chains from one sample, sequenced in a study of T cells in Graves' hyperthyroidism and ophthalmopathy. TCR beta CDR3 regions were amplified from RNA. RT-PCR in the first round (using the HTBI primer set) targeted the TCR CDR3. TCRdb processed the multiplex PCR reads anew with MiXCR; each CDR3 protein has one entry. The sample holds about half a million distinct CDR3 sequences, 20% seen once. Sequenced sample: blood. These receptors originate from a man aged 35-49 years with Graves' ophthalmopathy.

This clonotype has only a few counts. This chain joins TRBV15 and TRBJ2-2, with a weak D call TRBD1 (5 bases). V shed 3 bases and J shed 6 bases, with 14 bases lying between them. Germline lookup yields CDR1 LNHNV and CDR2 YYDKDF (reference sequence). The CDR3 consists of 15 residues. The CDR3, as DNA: TGTGCCACCAGCAGGCATCAAGGGGCCGCCGGGGAGCTGTTTTTT. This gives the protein CATSRHQGAAGELFF.

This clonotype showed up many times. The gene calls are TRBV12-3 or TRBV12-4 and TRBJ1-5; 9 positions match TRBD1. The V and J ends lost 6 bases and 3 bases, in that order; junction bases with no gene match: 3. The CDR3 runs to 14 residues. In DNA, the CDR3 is TGTGCCAGCAGGGAACAGGGGGCCAATCAGCCCCAGCATTTT. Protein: CASREQGANQPQHF.

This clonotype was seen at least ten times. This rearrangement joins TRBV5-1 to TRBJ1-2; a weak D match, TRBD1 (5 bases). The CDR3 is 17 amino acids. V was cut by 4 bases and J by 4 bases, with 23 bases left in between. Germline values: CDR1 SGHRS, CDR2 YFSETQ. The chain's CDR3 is CASSPGGGDRGLYGYTF. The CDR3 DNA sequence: TGCGCCAGCAGCCCCGGAGGTGGCGACAGAGGACTCTATGGCTACACCTTC.

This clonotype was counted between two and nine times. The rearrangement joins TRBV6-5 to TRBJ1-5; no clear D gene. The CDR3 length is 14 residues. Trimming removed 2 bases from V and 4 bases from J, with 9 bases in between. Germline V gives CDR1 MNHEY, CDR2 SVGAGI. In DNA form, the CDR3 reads TGTGCCAGCAGTTACAGTTTTATGAATCAGCCCCAGCATTTT. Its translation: CASSYSFMNQPQHF.

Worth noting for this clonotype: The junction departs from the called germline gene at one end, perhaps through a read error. CDR3: CASSQDLAKFTGELLF. CDR3 DNA: TGTGCCAGCAGCCAAGATCTGGCTAAGTTCACCGGGGAGCTGCTTTTT. This chain connects TRBV3-1 to TRBJ2-2; D might be TRBD2 (5 bases). Germline CDR1 LGHDT, CDR2 YNNKEL (reference sequence). The CDR3 sequence is 16 residues long.

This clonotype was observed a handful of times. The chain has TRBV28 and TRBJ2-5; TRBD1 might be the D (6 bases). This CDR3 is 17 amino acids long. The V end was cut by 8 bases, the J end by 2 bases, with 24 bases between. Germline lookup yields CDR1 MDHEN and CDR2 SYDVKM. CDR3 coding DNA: TGTGCCAGCGGCCCCTCCAGCCGGGACATGACACAAGAGACCCAGTACTTC. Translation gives CASGPSSRDMTQETQYF.

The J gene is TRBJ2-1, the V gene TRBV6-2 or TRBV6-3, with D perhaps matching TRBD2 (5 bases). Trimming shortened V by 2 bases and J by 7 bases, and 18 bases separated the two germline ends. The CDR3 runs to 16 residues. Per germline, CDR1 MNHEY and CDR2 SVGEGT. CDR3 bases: TGTGCCAGCAGTTACCTCTTTGGACGTTCGGGGAATGAGCAGTTCTTC. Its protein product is CASSYLFGRSGNEQFF.

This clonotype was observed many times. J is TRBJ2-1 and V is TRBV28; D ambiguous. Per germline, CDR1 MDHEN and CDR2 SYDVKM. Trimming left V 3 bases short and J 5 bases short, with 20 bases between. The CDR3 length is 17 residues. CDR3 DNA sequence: TGTGCCAGCAGTTTTCGATCTACGGCGCCTCAAAACAATGAGCAGTTCTTC. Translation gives CASSFRSTAPQNNEQFF.

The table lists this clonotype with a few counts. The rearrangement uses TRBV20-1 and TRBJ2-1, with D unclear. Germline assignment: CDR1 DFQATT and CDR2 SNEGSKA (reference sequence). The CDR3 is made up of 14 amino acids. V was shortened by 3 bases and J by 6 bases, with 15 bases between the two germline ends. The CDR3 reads CSASDPRVPNEQFF. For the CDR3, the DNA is TGCAGTGCTAGCGACCCTCGGGTTCCCAATGAGCAGTTCTTC.

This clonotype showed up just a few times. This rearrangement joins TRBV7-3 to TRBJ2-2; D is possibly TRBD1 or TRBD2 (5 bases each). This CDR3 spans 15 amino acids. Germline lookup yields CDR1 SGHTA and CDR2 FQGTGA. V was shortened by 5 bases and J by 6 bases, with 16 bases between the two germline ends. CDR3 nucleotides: TGTGCCAGCAGCCTGAGCGGCGTGGGGCCCGGGGAGCTGTTTTTT. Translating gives CASSLSGVGPGELFF.

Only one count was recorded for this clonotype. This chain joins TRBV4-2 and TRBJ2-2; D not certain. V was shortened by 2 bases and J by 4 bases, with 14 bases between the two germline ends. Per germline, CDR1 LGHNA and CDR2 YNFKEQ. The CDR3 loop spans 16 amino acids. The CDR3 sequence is CASSQITRTPTGELFF. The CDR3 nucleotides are TGTGCCAGCAGCCAAATTACCAGGACCCCCACCGGGGAGCTGTTTTTT.

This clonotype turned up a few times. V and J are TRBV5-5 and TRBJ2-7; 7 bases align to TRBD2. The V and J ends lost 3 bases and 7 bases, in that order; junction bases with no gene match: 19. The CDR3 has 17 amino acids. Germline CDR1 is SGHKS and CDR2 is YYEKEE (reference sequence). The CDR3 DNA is TGTGCCAGCAGCTCCGAGGGCGCGACTAGCAAACTGAGGGAGCAGTACTTC. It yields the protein CASSSEGATSKLREQYF.

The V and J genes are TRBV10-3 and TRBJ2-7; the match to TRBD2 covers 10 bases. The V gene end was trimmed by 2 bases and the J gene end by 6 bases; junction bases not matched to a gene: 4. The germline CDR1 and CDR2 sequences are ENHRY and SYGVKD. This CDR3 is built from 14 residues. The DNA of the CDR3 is TGTGCCATCAGTGAGGAGCCTAGCGGGAGCGAGCAGTACTTC. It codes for CAISEEPSGSEQYF.

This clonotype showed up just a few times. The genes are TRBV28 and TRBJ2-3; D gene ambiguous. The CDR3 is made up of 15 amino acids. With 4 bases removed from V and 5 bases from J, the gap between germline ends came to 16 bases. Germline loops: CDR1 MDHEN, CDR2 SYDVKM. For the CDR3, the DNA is TGTGCCAGCAGTTCCCCCTCCCCGCAGGAAGATACGCAGTATTTT. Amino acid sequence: CASSSPSPQEDTQYF.

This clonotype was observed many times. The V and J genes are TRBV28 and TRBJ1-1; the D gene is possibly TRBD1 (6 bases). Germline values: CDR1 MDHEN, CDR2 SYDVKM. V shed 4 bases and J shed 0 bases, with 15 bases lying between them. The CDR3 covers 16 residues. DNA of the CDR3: TGTGCCAGCAGTTCCGGACAGAGGACTATGAACACTGAAGCTTTCTTT. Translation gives CASSSGQRTMNTEAFF.

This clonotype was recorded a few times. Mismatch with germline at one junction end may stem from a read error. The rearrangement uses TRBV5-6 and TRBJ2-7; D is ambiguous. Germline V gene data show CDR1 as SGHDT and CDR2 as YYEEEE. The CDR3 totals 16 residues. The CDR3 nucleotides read TGTGCCAGCAGCTGCCGCGACGGAATAATCTCCTGCGAGCAGTACTTC. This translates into CASSCRDGIISCEQYF.

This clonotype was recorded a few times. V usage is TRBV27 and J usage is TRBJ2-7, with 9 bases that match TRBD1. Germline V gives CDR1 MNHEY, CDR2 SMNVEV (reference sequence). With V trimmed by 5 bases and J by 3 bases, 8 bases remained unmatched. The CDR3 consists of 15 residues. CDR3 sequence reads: CASSTGQGGYYEQYF. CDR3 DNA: TGTGCCAGCAGTACGGGACAGGGAGGTTACTACGAGCAGTACTTC.

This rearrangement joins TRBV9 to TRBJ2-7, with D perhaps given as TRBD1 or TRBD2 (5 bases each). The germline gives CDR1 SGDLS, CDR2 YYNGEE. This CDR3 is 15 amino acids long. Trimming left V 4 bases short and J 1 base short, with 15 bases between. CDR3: CASSSRSGPSYEQYF. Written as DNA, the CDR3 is TGTGCCAGCAGCTCTAGATCGGGACCATCCTACGAGCAGTACTTC.

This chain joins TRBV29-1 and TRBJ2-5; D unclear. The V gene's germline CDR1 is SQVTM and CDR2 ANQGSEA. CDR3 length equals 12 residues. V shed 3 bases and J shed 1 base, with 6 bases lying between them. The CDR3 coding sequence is TGCAGCGTTGATTCCACCCAAGAGACCCAGTACTTC. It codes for CSVDSTQETQYF.

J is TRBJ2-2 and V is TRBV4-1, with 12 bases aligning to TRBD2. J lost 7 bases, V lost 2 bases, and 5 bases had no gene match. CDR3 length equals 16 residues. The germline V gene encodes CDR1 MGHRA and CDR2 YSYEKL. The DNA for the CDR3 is TGCGCCAGCAGCCAATCTAGCGGGAGGGCCGGCGGGGAGCTGTTTTTT. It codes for CASSQSSGRAGGELFF.

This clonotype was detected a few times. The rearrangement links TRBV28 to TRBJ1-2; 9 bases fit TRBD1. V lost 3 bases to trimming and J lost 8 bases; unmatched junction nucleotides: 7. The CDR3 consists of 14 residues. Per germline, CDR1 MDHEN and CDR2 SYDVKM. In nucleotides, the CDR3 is TGTGCCAGCAGTTTTAACAGGGGGCAGGGGGGCTACACCTTC. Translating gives CASSFNRGQGGYTF.

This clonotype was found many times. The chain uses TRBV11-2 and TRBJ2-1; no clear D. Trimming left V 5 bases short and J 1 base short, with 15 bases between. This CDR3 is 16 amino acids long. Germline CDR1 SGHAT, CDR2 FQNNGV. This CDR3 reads CASSLFVQFSYNEQFF. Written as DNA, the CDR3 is TGTGCCAGCAGCCTGTTTGTCCAATTTTCCTACAATGAGCAGTTCTTC.

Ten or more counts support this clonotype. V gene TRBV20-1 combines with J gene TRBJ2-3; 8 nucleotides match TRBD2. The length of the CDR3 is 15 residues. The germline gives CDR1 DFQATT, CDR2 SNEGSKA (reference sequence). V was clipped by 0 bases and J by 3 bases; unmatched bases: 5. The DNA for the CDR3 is TGCAGTGCTAGAGATCCAGCGGGAGTGACAGATACGCAGTATTTT. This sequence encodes CSARDPAGVTDTQYF.

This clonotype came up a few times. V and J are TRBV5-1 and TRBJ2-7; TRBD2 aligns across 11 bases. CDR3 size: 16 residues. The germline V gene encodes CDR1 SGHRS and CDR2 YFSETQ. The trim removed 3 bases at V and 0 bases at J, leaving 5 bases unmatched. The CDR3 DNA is TGCGCCAGCAGCTCCGGACTAGCGGGTTTCTCCTACGAGCAGTACTTC. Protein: CASSSGLAGFSYEQYF.

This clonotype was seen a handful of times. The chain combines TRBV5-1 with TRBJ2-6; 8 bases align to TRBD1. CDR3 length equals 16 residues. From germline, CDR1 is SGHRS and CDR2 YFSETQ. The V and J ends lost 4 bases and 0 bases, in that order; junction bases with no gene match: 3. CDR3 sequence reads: CASSGTGTSGANVLTF. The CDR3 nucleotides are TGCGCCAGCAGCGGGACAGGAACCTCTGGGGCCAACGTCCTGACTTTC.

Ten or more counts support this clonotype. In DNA, the CDR3 is TGTGCCAGCAGCCCGAACGGTCTGAACACTGAAGCTTTCTTT. Amino acid sequence: CASSPNGLNTEAFF. V and J are TRBV7-9 and TRBJ1-1; D unresolved. CDR1 and CDR2 from the germline V gene are SEHNR and FQNEAQ (reference sequence). This CDR3 is 14 amino acids long. V was shortened by 5 bases and J by 0 bases, with 10 bases between the two germline ends. Complete variable domain (other parts from reference TRBV7-9 and TRBJ1-1): DTGVSQNPRHKITKRGQNVTFRCDPISEHNRLYWYRQTLGQGPEFLTYFQNEAQLEKSRLLSDRFSAERPKGSFSTLEIQRTEQGDSAMYLCASSPNGLNTEAFFGQGTRLTVV.

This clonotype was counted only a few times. The CDR3 sequence is CASSPGELVFYEQYF. In DNA, the CDR3 is TGTGCCAGCAGCCCGGGGGAACTAGTCTTCTACGAGCAGTACTTC. V and J are TRBV9 and TRBJ2-7; weak D call: TRBD2 (6 bases). Trimming cost V 4 bases and J 3 bases, with 17 bases left between them. The CDR3 has 15 amino acids. Germline-derived CDR1 and CDR2 are SGDLS and YYNGEE.